One and the same sample provided the 24 T cell receptor beta chains below, sequenced in a study of blood T cell repertoires in COVID-19. TCRdb's table, derived via immunoSEQ multiplex PCR, lists solely in-frame clones and lacks some. The sample has around 280,000 clones; approximately 88% are singletons. The sample consisted of PBMCs or T cells enriched from blood (not recorded which). The receptors originated from a woman in her forties who had recovered from COVID-19.

The chain uses TRBV7-2 and TRBJ2-7; possible D gene TRBD2, 6 bases. The CDR3 loop spans 14 amino acids. Germline CDR1 and CDR2: SGHTA and FQGNSA. Trimming stripped 11 bases from V and 3 bases from J, with 20 bases between. The CDR3 loop is CAGGWGRDHYEQYF. The CDR3, as DNA: TGTGCCGGGGGGTGGGGCAGGGACCACTACGAGCAGTACTTC.

The V and J genes are TRBV28 and TRBJ1-4; 8 nucleotides line up with TRBD1. With 1 base clipped from V and 3 bases from J, the junction kept 7 bases outside the gene matches. CDR3 size: 17 residues. CDR1 and CDR2 (germline): MDHEN, SYDVKM. The CDR3 DNA sequence: TGTGCCAGCAGTTTATTCGGTCAGGGGGCTTCTAATGAAAAACTGTTTTTT. It yields the protein CASSLFGQGASNEKLFF.

This chain's CDR3 is CASSTWDSTGELFF. The CDR3 region has the DNA TGCGCCAGCAGCACCTGGGACAGCACCGGGGAGCTGTTTTTT. The chain recombines TRBV5-1 with TRBJ2-2; 7 bases match TRBD1. This CDR3 contains 14 residues. V shed 4 bases, J shed 4 bases, and the junction held 4 bases outside the gene matches. The germline V gene encodes CDR1 SGHRS and CDR2 YFSETQ.

This sequence joins TRBV30 and TRBJ2-1; tentatively, D is TRBD2 (6 bases). Germline CDR1 GTSNPN, CDR2 SVGIG (reference sequence). V shed 0 bases and J shed 8 bases, with 8 bases lying between them. The CDR3 is 12 amino acids. In DNA, the CDR3 is TGTGCCTGGAGTGTACTAGCACATGAGCAGTTCTTC. Its protein product is CAWSVLAHEQFF.

This chain links TRBV9 with TRBJ1-2; TRBD1 matches at 7 bases. The V and J ends lost 3 bases and 6 bases, in that order; junction bases with no gene match: 2. This CDR3 region has 12 residues. Germline assignment: CDR1 SGDLS and CDR2 YYNGEE. Here the CDR3 reads CASSGQGDGYTF. In DNA, the CDR3 is TGTGCCAGCAGCGGACAGGGCGATGGCTACACCTTC.

The gene calls are TRBV19 and TRBJ1-3; no firm D call. CDR3 length equals 14 residues. Trimming shortened V by 3 bases and J by 0 bases, and 6 bases separated the two germline ends. Per germline, CDR1 LNHDA and CDR2 SQIVND (reference sequence). The CDR3 here is CASSITSSGNTIYF. For the CDR3, the DNA is TGTGCCAGTAGTATCACAAGCTCTGGAAACACCATATATTTT.

This rearrangement joins TRBV2 to TRBJ1-1; 7 nucleotides line up with TRBD1. Germline-derived CDR1 and CDR2 are SNHLY and FYNNEI. The CDR3 sequence is 13 residues long. Unmatched junction bases numbered 3, after V lost 5 bases and J lost 3 bases. The CDR3 loop is CASSITGDTEAFF. As DNA, the CDR3 is TGTGCCAGCAGTATAACAGGGGACACTGAAGCTTTCTTT.

The chain carries TRBV28 and TRBJ1-3, with D tentatively TRBD1 (5 bases). The germline V gene encodes CDR1 MDHEN and CDR2 SYDVKM. This CDR3 has 17 amino acids. Between the trimmed V and J ends, which lost 3 bases and 0 bases, there was a span of 15 bases. The CDR3 protein is CASSFLGQGYSGNTIYF. The CDR3 DNA follows: TGTGCCAGCAGTTTTCTCGGCCAGGGATACTCTGGAAACACCATATATTTT.

This clone was detected a few times. This sequence joins TRBV2 and TRBJ2-5; D is perhaps TRBD1 (6 bases). There are 13 residues in the CDR3. Between the trimmed V and J ends, which lost 3 bases and 4 bases, there was a span of 9 bases. Germline V gene sequence: CDR1 SNHLY, CDR2 FYNNEI. The CDR3 reads CASSEGHGETQYF. CDR3 sequence (DNA): TGTGCCAGCAGTGAGGGACATGGAGAGACCCAGTACTTC. Variable domain in full (rest from reference TRBV2 and TRBJ2-5): EPEVTQTPSHQVTQMGQEVILRCVPISNHLYFYWYRQILGQKVEFLVSFYNNEISEKSEIFDDQFSVERPDGSNFTLKIRSTKLEDSAMYFCASSEGHGETQYFGPGTRLLVL.

This clone was counted many times. This chain links TRBV4-3 with TRBJ2-3; 7 nucleotides align to TRBD2. The CDR3 totals 17 residues. With 1 base clipped from V and 2 bases from J, the junction kept 9 bases outside the gene matches. Germline loops: CDR1 LGHNA, CDR2 YSLEER. Here the CDR3 DNA reads TGCGCCAGCAGCCAAGGTACGGGAGGAGGGGCCACAGATACGCAGTATTTT. Its translation: CASSQGTGGGATDTQYF.

In its sample, this clone was seen once. The chain couples TRBV6-5 to TRBJ1-3, with 8 bases aligning to TRBD1. The CDR3 sequence is 15 residues long. The ends lost 7 bases at V and 2 bases at J; junction bases unmatched: 7. Germline V lookup: CDR1 MNHEY, CDR2 SVGAGI. In nucleotides, the CDR3 is TGTGCCAGCAAGGGGGACAGGTCCACTGGAAACACCATATATTTT. Its protein is CASKGDRSTGNTIYF.

The chain combines TRBV5-1 with TRBJ1-4; no clear D. Trimming pared 2 bases from V and 1 base from J, leaving 6 bases between. Germline V CDR1 and CDR2: SGHRS, YFSETQ. This CDR3 is built from 14 residues. CDR3 nucleotide sequence: TGCGCCAGCAGCTTTGGCAGAACTAATGAAAAACTGTTTTTT. Protein: CASSFGRTNEKLFF.

This chain joins TRBV24-1 and TRBJ2-1; TRBD1 matches at 10 bases. The CDR3 is 14 residues long. With 9 bases clipped from V and 12 bases from J, the junction kept 13 bases outside the gene matches. Germline V gene lookup returns CDR1 KGHDR and CDR2 SFDVKD. This CDR3 is CATGDDRGLSGQFF. DNA for the CDR3: TGTGCCACCGGGGACGACAGGGGGCTTAGCGGGCAGTTCTTC.

This clone has just one count. Other DNA sequences in this sample translate to the same CDR3. J is TRBJ2-5 and V is TRBV7-2; 8 nucleotides align to TRBD1. V was clipped by 3 bases and J by 3 bases; unmatched bases: 0. Per the germline V gene, CDR1 is SGHTA and CDR2 is FQGNSA. The CDR3 has 13 residues. As DNA, the CDR3 is TGTGCCAGCAGCTTGGGACAGGAAGAGACCCAGTACTTC. Its protein product is CASSLGQEETQYF.

The V gene is TRBV24-1, the J gene TRBJ2-1, with TRBD1 matching 7 bases. Germline V lookup: CDR1 KGHDR, CDR2 SFDVKD. V shed 2 bases, J shed 3 bases, and the junction held 6 bases outside the gene matches. This CDR3 region has 16 residues. The CDR3 reads CATSDSATGNYNEQFF. CDR3 in DNA: TGTGCCACCAGTGATTCTGCGACAGGGAACTACAATGAGCAGTTCTTC.

The rearrangement joins TRBV5-3 to TRBJ2-5, with TRBD1 identical over 8 bases. TRBV5-3 is given ORF status, its function remaining uncertain. V was pared by 1 base and J by 4 bases, with 3 bases of the junction left unmatched. The CDR3 spans 14 residues. CDR3: CARSLSRGRETQYF. CDR3 DNA sequence: TGTGCCAGAAGCTTGAGCAGGGGGCGAGAGACCCAGTACTTC.

This chain joins TRBV12-3 or TRBV12-4 and TRBJ1-6; D is perhaps TRBD1 (5 bases). The V end was cut by 6 bases, the J end by 10 bases, with 10 bases between. This CDR3 is 12 amino acids long. The CDR3 region has the DNA TGTGCCAGCAGGGGAACAGGATCACCCCTCCACTTT. This gives the protein CASRGTGSPLHF.

The chain uses TRBV5-1 and TRBJ2-2; 10 nucleotides line up with TRBD2. With 0 bases clipped from V and 5 bases from J, the junction kept 4 bases outside the gene matches. The CDR3 is 16 amino acids. Germline V gives CDR1 SGHRS, CDR2 YFSETQ. The CDR3 DNA sequence: TGCGCCAGCAGCTTGGGAGGGACTAGCGTTACCGGGGAGCTGTTTTTT. Translated: CASSLGGTSVTGELFF.

About this clone: This same CDR3 is encoded by further DNA sequences in the sample. The rearrangement links TRBV7-3 to TRBJ1-2, with unresolved D. Germline loops: CDR1 SGHTA, CDR2 FQGTGA. The germline V and J ends were trimmed by 5 bases and 5 bases, with 12 bases remaining between them. There are 13 residues in the CDR3. This chain's CDR3 is CASSLARGYGYTF. The CDR3 bases are TGTGCCAGCAGCCTGGCGCGGGGTTATGGCTACACCTTC. The full variable domain, rest sourced from reference TRBV7-3 and TRBJ1-2, is GAGVSQTPSNKVTEKGKYVELRCDPISGHTALYWYRQSLGQGPEFLIYFQGTGAADDSGLPNDRFFAVRPEGSVSTLKIQRTERGDSAVYLCASSLARGYGYTFGSGTRLTVV.

The chain is built from TRBV30 and TRBJ2-5; D not resolved. V lost 6 bases, J lost 3 bases, and 11 bases lay in between. The germline gives CDR1 GTSNPN, CDR2 SVGIG (reference sequence). This CDR3 region has 12 residues. CDR3 residues: CACGPSKETQYF. CDR3 sequence (DNA): TGTGCCTGTGGACCATCAAAAGAGACCCAGTACTTC.

This clone was counted a few times. The chain carries TRBV28 and TRBJ1-4, with D perhaps TRBD1 (6 bases). The germline V and J ends were trimmed by 6 bases and 5 bases, with 16 bases remaining between them. Germline CDR1 reads MDHEN; CDR2 reads SYDVKM. The length of the CDR3 is 15 residues. Here the CDR3 DNA reads TGTGCCAGCAGACTTGGGGGGGCTCCCAATGAAAAACTGTTTTTT. It encodes CASRLGGAPNEKLFF.

The rearrangement links TRBV3-1 (or the pseudogene TRBV3-2) to TRBJ2-7, with TRBD1 as a possible D gene (5 bases). Germline CDR1 reads LGHDT; CDR2 reads YNNKEL (reference sequence). CDR3 length: 15 amino acids. Trimming cost V 1 base and J 2 bases, with 12 bases left between them. This CDR3 is CASSQVAGLTYEQYF. The CDR3 DNA reads TGTGCCAGCAGCCAAGTAGCAGGGTTAACCTACGAGCAGTACTTC.

The rearrangement uses TRBV6-6 and TRBJ1-1; D is uncertain. The germline V gene encodes CDR1 MNHNY and CDR2 SVGAGI (reference sequence). This CDR3 is 12 amino acids long. V lost 4 bases and J lost 8, with 11 bases in between. The CDR3: CASSFLQHEAFF. The DNA of the CDR3 is TGTGCCAGCAGTTTTTTACAGCACGAAGCTTTCTTT.

This clone has only one observation. This chain joins TRBV28 and TRBJ1-1; 7 nucleotides line up with TRBD1. The CDR3 loop spans 15 amino acids. With 6 bases clipped from V and 9 bases from J, the junction kept 16 bases outside the gene matches. The V gene's germline CDR1 is MDHEN and CDR2 SYDVKM. The CDR3 coding sequence is TGTGCCAGCAGACCCAGCCCCACAGGGGCGTCTCAAGCTTTCTTT. Its translation: CASRPSPTGASQAFF.